This TCR beta chain was documented in a study of T cell responses to AZD1222 COVID-19 vaccine. Trimming stripped 4 bases from V and 0 bases from J, with 12 bases between. Germline V gene data show CDR1 as ENHRY and CDR2 as SYGVKD. This CDR3 is built from 15 residues. The repertoire was sequenced with immunoSEQ multiplex PCR; TCRdb's copy has only in-frame clones and lacks some. The sample yields 150,000 to 250,000 clones, approximately 94% seen once. This material consisted of peripheral blood, taken 28 days after the second AZD1222 dose. The sequence came from an adult who received the AZD1222 COVID-19 vaccine. The chain has TRBV10-3 and TRBJ1-2; D is possibly TRBD1 (6 bases). Here the CDR3 reads CAISGRGGANYGYTF. Here the CDR3 DNA reads TGTGCCATCAGTGGGAGAGGGGGTGCTAACTATGGCTACACCTTC.